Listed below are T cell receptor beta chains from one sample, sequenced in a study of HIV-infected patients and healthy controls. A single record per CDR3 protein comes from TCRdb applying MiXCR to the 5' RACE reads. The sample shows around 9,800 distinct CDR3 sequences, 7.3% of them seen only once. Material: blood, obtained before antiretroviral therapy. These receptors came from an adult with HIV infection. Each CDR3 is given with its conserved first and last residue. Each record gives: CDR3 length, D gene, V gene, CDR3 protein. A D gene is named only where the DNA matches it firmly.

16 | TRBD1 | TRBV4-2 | CASSPLGRGLGTEAFF
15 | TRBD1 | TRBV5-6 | CASSLYDRDNQPQHF
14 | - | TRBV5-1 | CASSLALDSYEQYF
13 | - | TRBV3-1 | CASSRDAGSPLHF
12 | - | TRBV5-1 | CASLEGSDGYTF
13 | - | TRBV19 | CASSIADSYEQYF
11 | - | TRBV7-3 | CASSQDGAQFF
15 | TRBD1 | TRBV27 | CASSLKGAGTDTQYF
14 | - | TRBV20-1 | CSASSGGGKETQYF
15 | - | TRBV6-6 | CASSQYGTAQETQYF
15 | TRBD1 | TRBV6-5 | CASSPTRTGKNIQYF
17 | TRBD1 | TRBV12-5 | CASGLALTGGLYNEQFF
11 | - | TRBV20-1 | CSPERQETQYF
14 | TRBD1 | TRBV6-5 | CASSFGTGQETQYF
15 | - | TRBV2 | CASSPGPSGTGELFF
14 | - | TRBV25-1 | CASSVFGRDTEAFF
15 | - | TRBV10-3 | CAISERSRGATEAFF
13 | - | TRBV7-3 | CASSPQGGTEAFF
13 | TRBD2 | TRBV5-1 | CASSLASGDEQYF
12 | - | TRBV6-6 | CASIQGNNEQFF
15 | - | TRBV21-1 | CASSKHRGRNYGYTF
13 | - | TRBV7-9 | CASSPTGIVEAFF
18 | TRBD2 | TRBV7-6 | CASSLTRGSGGGRETQYF
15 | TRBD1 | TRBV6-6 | CASSSDRGLNNEQFF
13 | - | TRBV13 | CASSLTPAHEQYF
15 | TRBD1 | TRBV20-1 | CSVPDRATSTDTQYF
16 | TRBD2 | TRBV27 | CASSLTGGQSYNEQFF
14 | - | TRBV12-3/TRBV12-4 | CASSLDQYQETQYF
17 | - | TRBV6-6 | CASSYSGVPAANYGYTF
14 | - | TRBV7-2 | CASNFPGMNRGAVF
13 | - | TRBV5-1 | CASSGTGYNEQFF
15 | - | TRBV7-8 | CASSSSGGGNYGYTF
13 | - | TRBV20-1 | CSARGGPRTTIYF
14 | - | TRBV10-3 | CAISPRVESATQYF
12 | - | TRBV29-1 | CSVSESNYGYTF
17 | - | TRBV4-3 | CASSQELRGTSNYGYTF
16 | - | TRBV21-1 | CASILGTLPCTGELFF
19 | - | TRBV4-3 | CASSQEPAGESSYNSPLHF
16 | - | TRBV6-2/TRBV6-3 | CASSYSKVQGQETQYF
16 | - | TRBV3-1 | CASRQDDAGYNSPLHF
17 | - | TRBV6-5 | CASSYSESSGLGSPLHF
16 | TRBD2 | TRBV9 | CASSVLAGGLPETQYF
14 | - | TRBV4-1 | CASSQDGGGDEQYF
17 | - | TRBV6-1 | CASSEAPGPYRGNTIYF
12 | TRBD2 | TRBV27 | CASMTGGDIQYF
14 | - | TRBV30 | CAWSAMTRSQPQHF
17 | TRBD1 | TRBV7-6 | CASSLGSRGQRESPLHF
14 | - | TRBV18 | CASSPIQSNQPQHF
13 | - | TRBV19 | CASSGALQETQYF
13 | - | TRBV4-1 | CASSRDPNQPQHF
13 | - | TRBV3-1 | CASSKGEYNEQFF